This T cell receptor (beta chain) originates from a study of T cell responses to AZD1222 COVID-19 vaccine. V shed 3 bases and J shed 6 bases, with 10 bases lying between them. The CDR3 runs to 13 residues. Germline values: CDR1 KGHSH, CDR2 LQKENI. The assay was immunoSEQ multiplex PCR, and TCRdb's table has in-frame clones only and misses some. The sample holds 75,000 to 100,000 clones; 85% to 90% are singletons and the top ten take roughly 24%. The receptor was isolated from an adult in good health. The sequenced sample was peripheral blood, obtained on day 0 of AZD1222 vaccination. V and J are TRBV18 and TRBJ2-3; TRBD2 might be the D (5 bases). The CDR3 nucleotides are TGTGCCAGCTCACCTCGGGGTACGGATACGCAGTATTTT. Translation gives CASSPRGTDTQYF.